The TCR beta chain under discussion was sequenced for a study of vaccination and CD4 T cells after COVID-19. Study at large: Convalescent patients, SARS-CoV-2 positive by nasal swab PCR, comprised some 10 mild cases and one severe case. Cultures designated as controls were supplied with a CEFX pool, an HIV-1 Nef pool, or no peptide.

This clonotype was seen more than once but under ten times. What it recognizes is unknown. The V and J ends lost 6 bases and 6 bases, in that order; junction bases with no gene match: 6. Germline V CDR1 and CDR2: MNHNS, SASEGT. CDR3 length: 14 amino acids. Cultured CD4+ T cell DNA was sequenced using the Oncomine TCR Beta short-read assay. Genomic DNA was extracted from cultured CD4+ T cells. Using its own MiXCR run on the PCR reads, TCRdb lists one record per CDR3 protein. The sample includes roughly 18,000 distinct CDR3 sequences, roughly half of them seen just once. Treatment meaning: approximately 10-day PBMC culture with coronavirus spike peptide pools or control peptides (ViraFEST assay). The cultures had half their medium swapped for fresh IL-2 medium on days 3 and 7.

Source material: CD4+ T cells from blood, cultured in vitro. The sequence derives from a human donor who had recovered from COVID-19. V is TRBV6-1 and J is TRBJ1-5; TRBD1 matches 9 bases. CDR3 protein: CASSKDRGGQPQHF. The CDR3 DNA follows: TGTGCCAGCAGCAAGGACAGGGGAGGTCAGCCCCAGCATTTT.